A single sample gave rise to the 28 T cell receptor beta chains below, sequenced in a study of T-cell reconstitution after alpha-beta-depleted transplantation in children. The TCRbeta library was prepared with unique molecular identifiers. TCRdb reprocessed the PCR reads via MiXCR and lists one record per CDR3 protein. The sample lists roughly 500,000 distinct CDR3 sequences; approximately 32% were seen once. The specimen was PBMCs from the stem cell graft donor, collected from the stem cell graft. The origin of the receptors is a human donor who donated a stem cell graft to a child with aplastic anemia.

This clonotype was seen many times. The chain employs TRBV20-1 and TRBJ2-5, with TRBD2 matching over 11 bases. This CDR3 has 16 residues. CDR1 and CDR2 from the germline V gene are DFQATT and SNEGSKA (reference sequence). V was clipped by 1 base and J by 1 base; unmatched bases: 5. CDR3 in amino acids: CSARGASGRIQETQYF. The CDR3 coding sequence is TGCAGTGCTAGAGGGGCTAGCGGGAGGATCCAAGAGACCCAGTACTTC.

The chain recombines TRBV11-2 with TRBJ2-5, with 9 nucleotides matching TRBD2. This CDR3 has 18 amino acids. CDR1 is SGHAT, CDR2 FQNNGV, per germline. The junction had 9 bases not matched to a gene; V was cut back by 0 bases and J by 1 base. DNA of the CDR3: TGTGCCAGCAGCTTAGAGATGCTAGCGGGAATGGGCCAAGAGACCCAGTACTTC. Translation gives CASSLEMLAGMGQETQYF.

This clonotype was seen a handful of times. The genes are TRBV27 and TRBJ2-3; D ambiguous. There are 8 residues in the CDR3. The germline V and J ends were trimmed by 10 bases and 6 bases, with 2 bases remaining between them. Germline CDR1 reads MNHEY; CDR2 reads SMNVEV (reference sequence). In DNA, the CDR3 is TGTGCCACCGATACGCAGTATTTT. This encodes CATDTQYF.

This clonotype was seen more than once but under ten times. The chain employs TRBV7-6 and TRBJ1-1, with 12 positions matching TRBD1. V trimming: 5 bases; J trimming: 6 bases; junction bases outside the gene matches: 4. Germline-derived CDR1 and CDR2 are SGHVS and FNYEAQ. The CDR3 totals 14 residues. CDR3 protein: CASSLGQGASEAFF. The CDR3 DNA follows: TGTGCCAGCAGCCTGGGACAGGGGGCCTCTGAAGCTTTCTTT.

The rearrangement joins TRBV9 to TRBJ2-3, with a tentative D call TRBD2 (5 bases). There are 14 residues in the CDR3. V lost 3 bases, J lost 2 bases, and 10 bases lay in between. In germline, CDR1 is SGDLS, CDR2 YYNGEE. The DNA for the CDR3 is TGTGCCAGCAGCGGGTCGGGGTACACAGATACGCAGTATTTT. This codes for CASSGSGYTDTQYF.

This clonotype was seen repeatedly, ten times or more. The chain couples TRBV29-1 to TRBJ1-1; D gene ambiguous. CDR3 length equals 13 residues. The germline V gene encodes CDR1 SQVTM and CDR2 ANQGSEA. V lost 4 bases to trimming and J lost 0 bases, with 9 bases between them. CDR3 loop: CSVGLLMNTEAFF. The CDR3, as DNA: TGCAGCGTTGGTTTGCTTATGAACACTGAAGCTTTCTTT.

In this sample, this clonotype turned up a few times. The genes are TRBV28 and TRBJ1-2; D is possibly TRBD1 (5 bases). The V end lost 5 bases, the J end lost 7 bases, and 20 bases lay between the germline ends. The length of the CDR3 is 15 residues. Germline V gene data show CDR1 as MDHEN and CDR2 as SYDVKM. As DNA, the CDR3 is TGTGCCAGCAGTCCACCGACAGACATATCACTTGGCTACACCTTC. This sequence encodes CASSPPTDISLGYTF.

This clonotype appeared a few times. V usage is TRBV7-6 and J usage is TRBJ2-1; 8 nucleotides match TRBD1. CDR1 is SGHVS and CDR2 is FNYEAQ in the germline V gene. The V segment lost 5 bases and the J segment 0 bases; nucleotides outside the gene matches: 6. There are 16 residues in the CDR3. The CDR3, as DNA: TGTGCCAGCAGCCCCCAAGACAGGGGCTCCTACAATGAGCAGTTCTTC. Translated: CASSPQDRGSYNEQFF.

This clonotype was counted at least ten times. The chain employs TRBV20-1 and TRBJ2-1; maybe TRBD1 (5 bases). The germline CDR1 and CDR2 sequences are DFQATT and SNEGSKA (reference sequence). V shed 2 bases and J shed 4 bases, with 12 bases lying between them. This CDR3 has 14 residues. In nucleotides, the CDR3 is TGCAGTGCTAGAACGCCCCAGGGATACAATGAGCAGTTCTTC. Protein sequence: CSARTPQGYNEQFF.

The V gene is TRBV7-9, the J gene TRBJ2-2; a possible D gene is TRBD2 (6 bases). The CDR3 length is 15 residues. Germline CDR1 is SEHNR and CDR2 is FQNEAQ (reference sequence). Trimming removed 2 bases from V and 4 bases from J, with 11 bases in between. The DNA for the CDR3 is TGTGCCAGCAGCTTACGGAATAGCGGCACCGGGGAGCTGTTTTTT. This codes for CASSLRNSGTGELFF.

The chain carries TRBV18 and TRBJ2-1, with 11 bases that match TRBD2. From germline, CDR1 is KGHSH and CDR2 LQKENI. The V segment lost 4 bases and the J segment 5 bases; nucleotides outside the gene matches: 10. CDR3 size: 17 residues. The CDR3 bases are TGTGCCAGCTCACAGATCGGACTAGCGGGTGCCCACAATGAGCAGTTCTTC. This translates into CASSQIGLAGAHNEQFF.

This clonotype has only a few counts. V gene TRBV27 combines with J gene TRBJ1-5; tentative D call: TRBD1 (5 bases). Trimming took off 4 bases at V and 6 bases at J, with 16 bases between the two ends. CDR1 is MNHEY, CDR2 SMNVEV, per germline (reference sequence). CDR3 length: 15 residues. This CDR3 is CASSSAGYLSQPQHF. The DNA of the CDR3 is TGTGCCAGCAGTTCTGCAGGGTATCTGAGTCAGCCCCAGCATTTT.

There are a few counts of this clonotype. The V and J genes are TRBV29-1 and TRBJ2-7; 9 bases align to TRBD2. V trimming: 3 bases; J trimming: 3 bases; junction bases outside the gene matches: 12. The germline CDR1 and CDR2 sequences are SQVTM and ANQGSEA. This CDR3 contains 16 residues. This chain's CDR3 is CSVDVGGRATGYEQYV. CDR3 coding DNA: TGCAGCGTTGACGTTGGCGGGAGGGCGACTGGCTACGAGCAGTACGTC.

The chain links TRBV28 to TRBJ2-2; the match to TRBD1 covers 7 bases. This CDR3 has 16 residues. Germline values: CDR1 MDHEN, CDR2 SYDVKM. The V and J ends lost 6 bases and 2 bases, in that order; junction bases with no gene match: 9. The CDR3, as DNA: TGTGCCAGCAGCTGGTCCGGGACAGCAAACACCGGGGAGCTGTTTTTT. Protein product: CASSWSGTANTGELFF.

CDR3 nucleotide sequence: TGTGCCAGCAGTGGCACGGATCCCTATGGCTACACCTTC. It is translated as CASSGTDPYGYTF. The chain has TRBV2 and TRBJ1-2; D uncertain. V lost 4 bases, J lost 4 bases, and 10 bases lay in between. Germline V gene lookup returns CDR1 SNHLY and CDR2 FYNNEI. The CDR3 covers 13 residues.

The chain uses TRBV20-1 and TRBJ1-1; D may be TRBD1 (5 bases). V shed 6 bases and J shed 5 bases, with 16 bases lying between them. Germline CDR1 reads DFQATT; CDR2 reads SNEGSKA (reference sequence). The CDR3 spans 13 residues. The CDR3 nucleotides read TGCAGTGCGGAGAATCAGGGTCTGACTGAAGCTTTCTTT. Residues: CSAENQGLTEAFF.

CDR3: CASSVITADSLSGANVLTF. The CDR3 DNA reads as TGTGCCAGCAGCGTGATAACAGCGGATAGCCTCTCTGGGGCCAACGTCCTGACTTTC. The genes are TRBV6-1 and TRBJ2-6, with D possibly TRBD2 on 5 matching bases. From germline, CDR1 is MNHNS and CDR2 SASEGT. V dropped 6 bases and J dropped 0 bases, with 21 bases sitting between them. The CDR3 is 19 amino acids.

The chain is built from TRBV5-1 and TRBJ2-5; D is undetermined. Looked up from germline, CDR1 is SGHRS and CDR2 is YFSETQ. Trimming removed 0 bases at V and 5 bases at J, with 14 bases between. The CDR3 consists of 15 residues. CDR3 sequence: CASSLASREEETQYF. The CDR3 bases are TGCGCCAGCAGCTTGGCCTCTAGGGAAGAGGAGACCCAGTACTTC.

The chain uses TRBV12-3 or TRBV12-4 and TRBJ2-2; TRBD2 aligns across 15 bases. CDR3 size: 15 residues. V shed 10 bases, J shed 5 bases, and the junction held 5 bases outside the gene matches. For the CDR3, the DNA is TGTGCCACCAGAGGACTAGCGGGAGGGACCGGGGAGCTGTTTTTT. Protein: CATRGLAGGTGELFF.

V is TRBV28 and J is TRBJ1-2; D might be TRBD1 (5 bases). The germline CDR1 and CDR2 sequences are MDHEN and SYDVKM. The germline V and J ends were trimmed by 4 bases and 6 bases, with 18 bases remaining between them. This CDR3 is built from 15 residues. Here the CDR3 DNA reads TGTGCCAGCAGTTCTCCTGTCGGGGGAGGGGATGGCTACACCTTC. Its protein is CASSSPVGGGDGYTF.

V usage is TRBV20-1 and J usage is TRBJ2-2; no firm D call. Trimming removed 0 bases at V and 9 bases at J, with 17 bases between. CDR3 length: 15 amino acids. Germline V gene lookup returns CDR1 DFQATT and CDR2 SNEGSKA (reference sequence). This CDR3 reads CSARDHKDSQWELFF. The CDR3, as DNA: TGCAGTGCTAGAGATCATAAGGATAGTCAATGGGAGCTGTTTTTT.

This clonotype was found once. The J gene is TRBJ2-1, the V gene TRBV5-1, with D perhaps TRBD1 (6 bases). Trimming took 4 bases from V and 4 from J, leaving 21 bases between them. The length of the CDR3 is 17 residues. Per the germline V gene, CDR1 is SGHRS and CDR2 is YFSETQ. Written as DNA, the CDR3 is TGCGCCAGCAGCCTCATCCTGGGGGCGAACAGATACAATGAGCAGTTCTTC. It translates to CASSLILGANRYNEQFF. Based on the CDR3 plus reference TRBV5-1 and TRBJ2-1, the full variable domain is KAGVTQTPRYLIKTRGQQVTLSCSPISGHRSVSWYQQTPGQGLQFLFEYFSETQRNKGNFPGRFSGRQFSNSRSEMNVSTLELGDSALYLCASSLILGANRYNEQFFGPGTRLTVL.

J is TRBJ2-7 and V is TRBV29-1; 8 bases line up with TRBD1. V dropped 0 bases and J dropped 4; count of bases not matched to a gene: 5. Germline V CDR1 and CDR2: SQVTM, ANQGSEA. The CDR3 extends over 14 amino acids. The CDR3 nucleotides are TGCAGCGTTGAAGAAGGACAGGGCCCGTACGAGCAGTACTTC. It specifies CSVEEGQGPYEQYF.

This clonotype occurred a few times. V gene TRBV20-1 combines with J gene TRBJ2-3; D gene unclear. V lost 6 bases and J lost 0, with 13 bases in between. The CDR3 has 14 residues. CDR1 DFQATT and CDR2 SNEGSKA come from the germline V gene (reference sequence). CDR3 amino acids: CSATPGPSTDTQYF. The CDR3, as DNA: TGCAGTGCAACCCCAGGACCTAGCACAGATACGCAGTATTTT.

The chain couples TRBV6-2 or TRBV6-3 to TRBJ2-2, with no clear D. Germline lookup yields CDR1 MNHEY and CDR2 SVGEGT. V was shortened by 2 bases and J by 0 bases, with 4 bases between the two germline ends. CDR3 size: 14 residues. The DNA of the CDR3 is TGTGCCAGCAGTTACACGACGAACACCGGGGAGCTGTTTTTT. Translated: CASSYTTNTGELFF.

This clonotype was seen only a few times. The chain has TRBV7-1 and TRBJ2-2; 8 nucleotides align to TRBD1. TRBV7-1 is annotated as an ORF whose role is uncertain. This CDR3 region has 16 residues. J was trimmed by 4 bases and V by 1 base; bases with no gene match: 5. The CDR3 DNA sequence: TGTGCCAGCAGCTCAGTAGGGACAGGAGTCACCGGGGAGCTGTTTTTT. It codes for CASSSVGTGVTGELFF.

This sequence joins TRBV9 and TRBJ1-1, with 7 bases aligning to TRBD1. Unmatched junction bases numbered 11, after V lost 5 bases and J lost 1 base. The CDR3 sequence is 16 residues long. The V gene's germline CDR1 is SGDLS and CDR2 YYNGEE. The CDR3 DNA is TGTGCCAGCAGAGCCGACAGGGAGAGCCCGAACACTGAAGCTTTCTTT. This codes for CASRADRESPNTEAFF.

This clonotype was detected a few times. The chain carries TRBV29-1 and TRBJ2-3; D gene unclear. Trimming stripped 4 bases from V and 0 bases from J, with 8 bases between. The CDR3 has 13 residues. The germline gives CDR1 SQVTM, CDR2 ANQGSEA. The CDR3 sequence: CSVGGRSTDTQYF. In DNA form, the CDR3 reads TGCAGCGTTGGTGGACGGAGCACAGATACGCAGTATTTT.